Each of the 29 T cell receptor beta chains below was sequenced from the same sample in a study of vaccination effects on CD4 cells after COVID-19. Using viral peptide pools, the ViraFEST assay grew out antigen-specific CD4+ T cells prior to sequencing. With roughly 9 days of culture completed, CD4+ T cells were isolated. Two-dose BNT162b2 or mRNA-1273 vaccination was given to participants. Only in-frame clones appear in the TCRdb table, and some are missing; sequencing was by immunoSEQ multiplex PCR. The table shows tens of thousands of clones, with about 80% occurring only once. These receptors' targets are unknown. Sample: CD4+ T cells from PBMCs cultured with HCoV-229E spike peptides, taken after COVID-19 vaccination. These receptors were collected from a human donor who received a COVID-19 vaccine.

The chain combines TRBV3-1 (or the pseudogene TRBV3-2) with TRBJ1-5; possibly TRBD1 for D (5 bases). V shed 4 bases and J shed 7 bases, with 17 bases lying between them. This CDR3 has 15 residues. Per germline, CDR1 LGHDT and CDR2 YNNKEL (reference sequence). DNA of the CDR3: TGTGCCAGCAGCCCTACGACGGGGGGAGGACAGCCCCAGCATTTT. It translates to CASSPTTGGGQPQHF.

The chain recombines TRBV6-1 with TRBJ1-2; D gene unclear. Trimming took off 1 base at V and 7 bases at J, with 4 bases between the two ends. The germline V gene encodes CDR1 MNHNS and CDR2 SASEGT. The CDR3 sequence is 11 residues long. CDR3 protein: CASSEGSGYTF. The CDR3, as DNA: TGTGCCAGCAGTGAAGGCTCTGGCTACACCTTC.

The V call is TRBV5-8, the J call TRBJ2-1; the D gene is possibly TRBD2 (5 bases). This CDR3 contains 17 residues. CDR1 is SGHTS, CDR2 YDEGEE, per germline. Trimming removed 2 bases from V and 0 bases from J, with 15 bases in between. The CDR3 is CASSLLVLLSSYNEQFF. The CDR3 region has the DNA TGTGCCAGCAGCTTACTAGTGCTACTTAGCTCCTACAATGAGCAGTTCTTC.

This rearrangement joins TRBV19 to TRBJ2-2, with 13 positions matching TRBD2. Trimming took 7 bases from V and 6 from J; bases not matched to a gene: 17. CDR3 size: 19 residues. Germline CDR1 LNHDA, CDR2 SQIVND (reference sequence). The CDR3 protein is CASNKARGRLAGGPGELFF. The CDR3 DNA reads as TGTGCCAGTAACAAGGCCAGGGGTCGACTAGCGGGGGGTCCCGGGGAGCTGTTTTTT.

The V gene is TRBV2, the J gene TRBJ2-5; D may match TRBD1 or TRBD2 (5 bases each). The length of the CDR3 is 13 residues. Germline V CDR1 and CDR2: SNHLY, FYNNEI. V lost 8 bases, J lost 5 bases, and 15 bases lay in between. The CDR3 region is CASAGLEGETQYF. Here the CDR3 DNA reads TGTGCCAGCGCGGGCCTTGAGGGGGAGACCCAGTACTTC.

The chain links TRBV6-1 to TRBJ2-7; tentative D call: TRBD2 (5 bases). The germline V gene has CDR1 MNHNS and CDR2 SASEGT. The CDR3 is 12 amino acids. Trimming removed 2 bases from V and 4 bases from J, with 6 bases in between. CDR3: CASSERGYEQYV. CDR3 nucleotide sequence: TGTGCCAGCAGTGAACGGGGTTACGAGCAGTACGTC.

In its sample, this clone ranks as medium-sized. The chain is built from TRBV20-1 and TRBJ1-3, with 9 nucleotides matching TRBD1. Losses at the gene ends were 3 bases for V and 2 bases for J; bases not matched to a gene: 2. This CDR3 comprises 14 residues. The germline CDR1 and CDR2 sequences are DFQATT and SNEGSKA (reference sequence). The CDR3, as DNA: TGCAGTGCTAGTGGGACAGGGACTGGAAACACCATATATTTT. This translates into CSASGTGTGNTIYF.

The V and J genes are TRBV9 and TRBJ1-6; D possibly corresponds to TRBD1 (6 bases). V shed 3 bases and J shed 7 bases, with 14 bases lying between them. Germline CDR1 is SGDLS and CDR2 is YYNGEE. The CDR3 totals 15 residues. The CDR3: CASSALPGHNSPLHF. As DNA, the CDR3 is TGTGCCAGCAGCGCCCTCCCGGGACACAATTCACCCCTCCACTTT.

This rearrangement joins TRBV4-3 to TRBJ2-1; D not resolved. V dropped 5 bases and J dropped 6 bases, with 11 bases sitting between them. Germline V CDR1 and CDR2: LGHNA, YSLEER. The CDR3 is made up of 13 amino acids. The CDR3 region is CASSAPGRNEQFF. CDR3 in DNA: TGCGCCAGCAGCGCCCCGGGTCGCAATGAGCAGTTCTTC.

The chain combines TRBV7-3 with TRBJ2-3; 9 positions agree with TRBD2. Germline V gene sequence: CDR1 SGHTA, CDR2 FQGTGA. V was clipped by 0 bases and J by 5 bases; unmatched bases: 6. The CDR3 length is 16 residues. DNA for the CDR3: TGTGCCAGCAGCTTAACGGTGGGAGCGGGGGGAGATACGCAGTATTTT. Amino acids: CASSLTVGAGGDTQYF.

This rearrangement joins TRBV30 to TRBJ1-5, with D unresolved. The CDR3 contains 14 residues. The V gene lost 0 bases and the J gene lost 8 bases, with 14 bases spanning the gap. Germline V lookup: CDR1 GTSNPN, CDR2 SVGIG (reference sequence). CDR3 sequence: CAWSVHRDWEPQHF. In DNA form, the CDR3 reads TGTGCCTGGAGTGTACATAGGGATTGGGAGCCCCAGCATTTT.

The rearrangement uses TRBV12-5 and TRBJ1-1; D is perhaps TRBD1 (5 bases). CDR1 LGHNT and CDR2 FRNRAP come from the germline V gene. This CDR3 contains 14 residues. V lost 2 bases, J lost 8 bases, and 15 bases lay in between. The CDR3 region has the DNA TGTGCTAGTGGTTTGACCGTCAGGGAAGTGGAAGCTTTCTTT. It codes for CASGLTVREVEAFF.

The rearrangement uses TRBV3-1 (or the pseudogene TRBV3-2) and TRBJ2-5; D unresolved. The V end lost 6 bases, the J end lost 5 bases, and 22 bases lay between the germline ends. Per germline, CDR1 LGHDT and CDR2 YNNKEL (reference sequence). This CDR3 is 16 amino acids long. The CDR3 loop is CASSPLGRIQEETQYF. CDR3 coding DNA: TGTGCCAGCAGTCCCCTCGGACGGATCCAGGAGGAGACCCAGTACTTC.

The chain recombines TRBV2 with TRBJ1-5, with D uncertain. V dropped 4 bases and J dropped 7 bases, with 8 bases sitting between them. This CDR3 region has 12 residues. From germline, CDR1 is SNHLY and CDR2 FYNNEI. CDR3 in amino acids: CASSGIPQPQHF. The CDR3, as DNA: TGTGCCAGCAGTGGTATACCGCAGCCCCAGCATTTT. Drawing the rest from reference TRBV2 and TRBJ1-5, the complete variable domain is EPEVTQTPSHQVTQMGQEVILRCVPISNHLYFYWYRQILGQKVEFLVSFYNNEISEKSEIFDDQFSVERPDGSNFTLKIRSTKLEDSAMYFCASSGIPQPQHFGDGTRLSIL.

This chain joins TRBV5-1 and TRBJ2-2; a weak D match, TRBD1 (6 bases). The CDR3 runs 15 residues. CDR1 and CDR2 (germline): SGHRS, YFSETQ. Trimming took off 4 bases at V and 5 bases at J, with 15 bases between the two ends. CDR3 region: CASSTYPRGTGELFF. In DNA, the CDR3 is TGCGCCAGCAGCACCTACCCCAGGGGAACCGGGGAGCTGTTTTTT.

The chain is built from TRBV5-1 and TRBJ1-1, with D perhaps matching TRBD1 (5 bases). V was shortened by 4 bases and J by 0 bases, with 10 bases between the two germline ends. CDR3 size: 14 residues. Germline V CDR1 and CDR2: SGHRS, YFSETQ. The CDR3 DNA reads as TGCGCCAGCAGCCCGGGACGGATGAACACTGAAGCTTTCTTT. It codes for CASSPGRMNTEAFF.

The chain carries TRBV19 and TRBJ1-2; D perhaps matches TRBD1 (6 bases). The CDR3 is 17 residues long. Trimming took off 3 bases at V and 0 bases at J, with 17 bases between the two ends. CDR1 is LNHDA, CDR2 SQIVND, per germline (reference sequence). CDR3 loop: CASSMGQISTSNYGYTF. CDR3 nucleotide sequence: TGTGCCAGTAGTATGGGACAAATCTCAACTTCTAACTATGGCTACACCTTC.

The chain joins TRBV30 to TRBJ1-2; D is perhaps TRBD1 (5 bases). V was clipped by 3 bases and J by 3 bases, with 14 bases between them. This CDR3 region has 14 residues. Germline CDR1 and CDR2: GTSNPN and SVGIG (reference sequence). The CDR3 region is CAWRVLDSYYGYTF. The CDR3 DNA sequence: TGTGCCTGGAGGGTATTAGACAGCTACTATGGCTACACCTTC.

The gene calls are TRBV5-1 and TRBJ1-6; the D is unclear. The CDR3 loop spans 15 amino acids. V gave up 1 base and J gave up 9 bases, with 14 bases separating them. The germline V gene has CDR1 SGHRS and CDR2 YFSETQ. This CDR3 reads CASSLSTSETSPLHF. For the CDR3, the DNA is TGCGCCAGCAGCTTGTCGACGTCTGAAACTTCACCCCTCCACTTT. The full variable domain, rest sourced from reference TRBV5-1 and TRBJ1-6, is KAGVTQTPRYLIKTRGQQVTLSCSPISGHRSVSWYQQTPGQGLQFLFEYFSETQRNKGNFPGRFSGRQFSNSRSEMNVSTLELGDSALYLCASSLSTSETSPLHFGNGTRLTVT.

CDR3 amino acids: CASSPKQGTFNEQFF. In DNA form, the CDR3 reads TGTGCCAGCTCACCAAAACAGGGGACTTTCAATGAGCAGTTCTTC. The chain carries TRBV18 and TRBJ2-1; possibly TRBD1 for D (7 bases). The V and J ends lost 2 bases and 6 bases respectively, with 14 bases between them. CDR1 and CDR2 from the germline V gene are KGHSH and LQKENI. The CDR3 extends over 15 amino acids.

The chain has TRBV7-3 and TRBJ2-1; possibly TRBD2 for D (7 bases). The CDR3 spans 15 residues. V was cut by 5 bases and J by 2 bases, with 13 bases left in between. Germline V gives CDR1 SGHTA, CDR2 FQGTGA. The CDR3 DNA follows: TGTGCCAGCAGCCAGGAGGGGGGGCCCTACAATGAGCAGTTCTTC. Translating it yields CASSQEGGPYNEQFF.

The chain employs TRBV5-8 and TRBJ2-1; 14 positions match TRBD2. V trimming: 7 bases; J trimming: 8 bases; junction bases outside the gene matches: 20. This CDR3 region has 19 residues. Germline V gives CDR1 SGHTS, CDR2 YDEGEE. The CDR3 protein is CASPSDPRLAGGRIYEQFF. CDR3 nucleotide sequence: TGTGCCAGCCCCTCCGATCCTCGACTAGCGGGGGGGCGTATCTATGAGCAGTTCTTC.

The V and J genes are TRBV2 and TRBJ2-3; 11 nucleotides match TRBD2. Germline V gives CDR1 SNHLY, CDR2 FYNNEI. V shed 6 bases, J shed 6 bases, and the junction held 8 bases outside the gene matches. CDR3 length equals 15 residues. The CDR3 loop is CASSPIAGGTDTQYF. Written as DNA, the CDR3 is TGTGCCAGCAGCCCTATAGCGGGGGGGACGGATACGCAGTATTTT.

V usage is TRBV24-1 and J usage is TRBJ2-1, with 8 bases fitting TRBD1. V was clipped by 12 bases and J by 2 bases; unmatched bases: 5. CDR1 KGHDR and CDR2 SFDVKD come from the germline V gene. The CDR3 is 13 amino acids. CDR3 amino acids: CAAGQGPYNEQFF. The CDR3 nucleotides are TGTGCCGCCGGACAGGGCCCCTACAATGAGCAGTTCTTC.

V is TRBV6-5 and J is TRBJ2-5; D gene unclear. Germline CDR1 reads MNHEY; CDR2 reads SVGAGI. The CDR3 covers 14 residues. V lost 0 bases, J lost 5 bases, and 10 bases lay in between. The CDR3 nucleotides are TGTGCCAGCAGTTACTCGAACAGCGTGGAGACCCAGTACTTC. It translates to CASSYSNSVETQYF.

This clone appeared a single time. V gene TRBV10-2 combines with J gene TRBJ2-3, with 7 positions matching TRBD1. With 5 bases clipped from V and 4 bases from J, the junction kept 9 bases outside the gene matches. The CDR3 sequence is 15 residues long. From germline, CDR1 is WSHSY and CDR2 SAAADI. The CDR3 DNA sequence: TGCGCCAGCAGTCCAAGCCGACAGGGTGCAGATACGCAGTATTTT. Translated: CASSPSRQGADTQYF.

This clone turned up a few times. The genes are TRBV5-4 and TRBJ1-1; D uncertain. The germline V and J ends were trimmed by 2 bases and 9 bases, with 14 bases remaining between them. CDR3 length: 13 amino acids. Germline V gene lookup returns CDR1 SGHNT and CDR2 YYREEE (reference sequence). The CDR3 sequence is CASSLSMGGQAFF. In DNA form, the CDR3 reads TGTGCCAGCAGCTTATCCATGGGAGGCCAAGCTTTCTTT.

The chain carries TRBV19 and TRBJ1-1, with D possibly being TRBD1 (6 bases). Germline CDR1 and CDR2: LNHDA and SQIVND (reference sequence). This CDR3 has 14 amino acids. V was clipped by 4 bases and J by 0 bases, with 9 bases between them. The CDR3 region has the DNA TGTGCCAGTAGTAAGGGGACACTGAACACTGAAGCTTTCTTT. Translated, it gives CASSKGTLNTEAFF.

This clone came up once. The chain employs TRBV7-2 and TRBJ2-2, with 9 bases that match TRBD2. V lost 4 bases and J lost 2; bases outside the gene matches: 8. Germline V CDR1 and CDR2: SGHTA, FQGNSA. CDR3 size: 17 residues. CDR3: CASSYRGGGVNTGELFF. The CDR3 DNA sequence: TGTGCCAGCAGCTACCGGGGCGGGGGGGTTAACACCGGGGAGCTGTTTTTT.